This T cell receptor beta chain was retrieved from a study of Graves' ophthalmopathy and Graves' hyperthyroidism. RNA transcripts yielded amplified TCR beta CDR3 regions. First-round RT-PCR with HTBI primers preceded a second-round multiplex PCR. TCRdb re-called the multiplex PCR reads with MiXCR, one entry per CDR3 protein. The table records around 1,200,000 distinct CDR3 sequences, about two fifths of them present only once. With respect to this clonotype: What it binds is not known.

Diagnosis relied on clinical symptoms, serum thyroxine, TRAb, thyroid ultrasound and orbital computed tomography. The CDR3 has 10 amino acids. V lost 0 bases to trimming and J lost 7 bases, with 3 bases between them. Germline V gene lookup returns CDR1 DFQATT and CDR2 SNEGSKA (reference sequence). Study-wide points: The 13-signature model separated ophthalmopathy from stable hyperthyroidism at almost 90% sensitivity and almost 83% specificity. Blood was where most expanded thyroid clonotypes above 0.001 frequency also turned up.

The clonotype originates from an adult man with Graves' hyperthyroidism. The sample taken for sequencing was peripheral blood or thyroid tissue (not recorded which). The V call is TRBV20-1, the J call TRBJ2-5, with D uncertain. The DNA for the CDR3 is TGCAGTGCTAGAGATTGGACCCAGTACTTC. Translating it yields CSARDWTQYF.